Each of the 10 T cell receptor beta chains below was sequenced from the same sample in a study of lymphopenia after photon versus proton radiotherapy. Assay: immunoSEQ multiplex PCR; the TCRdb copy retains only in-frame clones and omits some. Here the sample spans 150,000 to 200,000 clones, about 88% being singletons. Sequencing used peripheral blood, obtained from a patient treated with photon-based radiotherapy. The receptors stem from a man aged 50 or older with gastric cancer.

J is TRBJ2-1 and V is TRBV27, with D perhaps given as TRBD1 or TRBD2 (6 bases each). The CDR3 totals 15 residues. The germline gives CDR1 MNHEY, CDR2 SMNVEV (reference sequence). V was shortened by 6 bases and J by 7 bases, with 19 bases between the two germline ends. CDR3 DNA sequence: TGTGCCAGCAGGCTAGGAGGGGGAGGTAGGAATGAGCAGTTCTTC. This codes for CASRLGGGGRNEQFF.

Only a few counts were recorded for this clone. The chain has TRBV5-1 and TRBJ2-5; no firm D call. This CDR3 has 14 residues. CDR1 and CDR2 from the germline V gene are SGHRS and YFSETQ. V was shortened by 3 bases and J by 2 bases, with 11 bases between the two germline ends. The CDR3 here is CASSWKGRQETQYF. As DNA, the CDR3 is TGCGCCAGCAGCTGGAAGGGCCGACAAGAGACCCAGTACTTC.

CDR3 region: CASSLEWETQYF. CDR3 coding DNA: TGTGCCAGCAGCCTAGAGTGGGAGACCCAGTACTTC. V is TRBV7-2 and J is TRBJ2-5, with D hard to call. V shed 5 bases and J shed 5 bases, with 9 bases lying between them. Germline CDR1 is SGHTA and CDR2 is FQGNSA. The CDR3 is 12 residues long.

This chain connects TRBV27 to TRBJ1-1, with D unresolved. Germline lookup yields CDR1 MNHEY and CDR2 SMNVEV (reference sequence). V lost 5 bases and J lost 0, with 7 bases in between. The CDR3 totals 13 residues. The CDR3 loop reads CASSVHMNTEAFF. CDR3 bases: TGTGCCAGCAGTGTTCATATGAACACTGAAGCTTTCTTT.

This clone showed up just a few times. V usage is TRBV25-1 and J usage is TRBJ1-1, with 8 positions matching TRBD1. Germline-derived CDR1 and CDR2 are MGHDK and SYGVNS. J gave up 1 base and V 6 bases, and 4 bases lay outside the gene matches. The CDR3 is 14 residues long. The CDR3 DNA follows: TGTGCCAGCAGGGGGACAGGTGGGAACACTGAAGCTTTCTTT. Its protein is CASRGTGGNTEAFF.

This clone was observed once. The chain couples TRBV18 to TRBJ2-7; TRBD1 is a possible D gene (6 bases). V dropped 5 bases and J dropped 7 bases, with 12 bases sitting between them. CDR1 and CDR2 from the germline V gene are KGHSH and LQKENI. This CDR3 spans 12 amino acids. In nucleotides, the CDR3 is TGTGCCAGCTCATCGTACAGGGAAGAGCAGTACTTC. It yields the protein CASSSYREEQYF.

V usage is TRBV6-6 and J usage is TRBJ2-5; D unclear. Germline V CDR1 and CDR2: MNHNY, SVGAGI (reference sequence). The CDR3 is 14 amino acids. Trimming took 6 bases from V and 1 from J, leaving 12 bases between them. Here the CDR3 DNA reads TGTGCCAGCAGCCCCGGGCCATCCCAAGAGACCCAGTACTTC. Amino acids: CASSPGPSQETQYF.

The chain links TRBV10-3 to TRBJ1-3, with no clear D. CDR3 length equals 15 residues. Looked up from germline, CDR1 is ENHRY and CDR2 is SYGVKD. With 3 bases removed from V and 0 bases from J, the gap between germline ends came to 9 bases. For the CDR3, the DNA is TGTGCCATCAGTGACGTCAGCCTCTCTGGAAACACCATATATTTT. It specifies CAISDVSLSGNTIYF.

This clone has just a few counts. J is TRBJ1-2 and V is TRBV27; no reliable D call. This CDR3 comprises 13 residues. Germline CDR1 MNHEY, CDR2 SMNVEV (reference sequence). Trimming took 3 bases from V and 1 from J, leaving 6 bases between them. CDR3 in amino acids: CASSFGLNYGYTF. CDR3 nucleotide sequence: TGTGCCAGCAGTTTCGGGCTTAACTATGGCTACACCTTC.

The rearrangement links TRBV4-3 to TRBJ2-7; TRBD2 matches 7 bases. Germline values: CDR1 LGHNA, CDR2 YSLEER. CDR3 length equals 15 residues. Trimming removed 0 bases from V and 2 bases from J; junction bases left unmatched: 4. CDR3 DNA sequence: TGCGCCAGCAGCCAAGATCCAGCGGGGACCTACGAGCAGTACTTC. This codes for CASSQDPAGTYEQYF.